This is a list of T cell receptor beta chains from one sample in a study of blood T cell repertoires in COVID-19. Method: immunoSEQ multiplex PCR; TCRdb's copy keeps in-frame clones and lacks some. The sample shows 180,000 or so clones, more than 80% of them seen only once. The specimen sequenced was peripheral blood. The source of these receptors is a woman aged 55 to 70 with acute or convalescent COVID-19. CDR3s include the opening cysteine and the closing phenylalanine or tryptophan. Fields, in order: V gene, D gene, J gene, clone size, CDR3 protein, CDR3 DNA. D genes are given only for firm matches. Only some rows state a clone size, as once, few, many or a class for expanded clones.

V: TRBV30; D: TRBD1; J: TRBJ1-2; size: -; CDR3: CAGRTGNYGYTF; DNA: TGTGCCGGACGGACAGGGAACTATGGCTACACCTTC
V: TRBV5-1; D: TRBD1; J: TRBJ1-6; size: -; CDR3: CASSFTPTGGIDSPLHF; DNA: TGCGCCAGCAGCTTCACTCCCACAGGGGGCATCGATTCACCCCTCCACTTT
V: TRBV5-4; D: -; J: TRBJ1-2; size: -; CDR3: CASSPPLPPRTANYGYTF; DNA: TGTGCCAGCAGCCCTCCGCTCCCCCCTAGGACAGCAAACTATGGCTACACCTTC
V: TRBV10-3; D: -; J: TRBJ1-5; size: -; CDR3: CAISELGGNQPQHF; DNA: TGTGCCATCAGTGAACTAGGGGGTAATCAGCCCCAGCATTTT
V: TRBV29-1; D: TRBD1; J: TRBJ2-1; size: -; CDR3: CSVVGQVGVGHEQFF; DNA: TGCAGCGTGGTAGGACAGGTCGGGGTAGGGCATGAGCAGTTCTTC
V: TRBV5-5; D: -; J: TRBJ1-1; size: -; CDR3: CASSLEQLNTEAFF; DNA: TGTGCCAGCAGCTTGGAACAGCTAAACACTGAAGCTTTCTTT
V: TRBV3-1/TRBV3-2; D: -; J: TRBJ2-7; size: -; CDR3: CASSQPTGKQYF; DNA: TGTGCCAGCAGCCAACCAACGGGAAAGCAGTACTTC
V: TRBV13; D: TRBD1; J: TRBJ1-6; size: -; CDR3: CASSFRQGGPLHF; DNA: TGTGCCAGCAGCTTCCGACAGGGGGGCCCCCTCCACTTT
V: TRBV25-1; D: TRBD1; J: TRBJ1-2; size: -; CDR3: CASSDGRTGPMKGYGYTF; DNA: TGTGCCAGCAGTGACGGTCGGACAGGGCCCATGAAGGGCTATGGCTACACCTTC
V: TRBV6-5; D: -; J: TRBJ1-2; size: -; CDR3: CASSKDSYGYTF; DNA: TGTGCCAGCAGTAAGGACAGCTATGGCTACACCTTC
V: TRBV5-1; D: TRBD2; J: TRBJ2-3; size: once; CDR3: CASSVGLAGEGDTQYF; DNA: TGCGCCAGCAGCGTGGGACTAGCGGGAGAAGGTGATACGCAGTATTTT
V: TRBV5-1; D: -; J: TRBJ1-6; size: -; CDR3: CASSWAPTTHNSPLHF; DNA: TGCGCCAGCAGCTGGGCACCTACGACCCATAATTCACCCCTCCACTTT
V: TRBV2; D: TRBD1; J: TRBJ1-1; size: -; CDR3: CARRGGQGRLAFF; DNA: TGTGCCAGGAGGGGAGGACAGGGTAGGTTAGCTTTCTTT
V: TRBV7-3; D: TRBD1; J: TRBJ2-2; size: -; CDR3: CASSRQGENTGELFF; DNA: TGTGCCAGCAGCAGACAGGGAGAGAACACCGGGGAGCTGTTTTTT
V: TRBV30; D: -; J: TRBJ2-2; size: once; CDR3: CAWGQGVNTGELFF; DNA: TGTGCCTGGGGGCAAGGGGTAAACACCGGGGAGCTGTTTTTT
V: TRBV24-1; D: TRBD1; J: TRBJ1-1; size: -; CDR3: CATSDSHRGGKAFF; DNA: TGTGCCACCAGTGATTCGCACAGGGGGGGTAAAGCTTTCTTT